The rows below give T cell receptor beta chains drawn from one sample of a study of T cells in Graves' hyperthyroidism and ophthalmopathy. TCRdb analysed the multiplex PCR reads with MiXCR anew, one entry per CDR3 protein. The table lists around 450,000 distinct CDR3 sequences, 15% to 19% of them singletons. Sequenced input: blood. The receptors originated from a woman between 18 and 30 years old with Graves' hyperthyroidism. Each CDR3 is given with its conserved first and last residue.

v_call: TRBV28; cdr3_aa: CASWSGTNEKLFF
v_call: TRBV12-3/TRBV12-4; cdr3_aa: CASSQSRDLGGNQPQHF
v_call: TRBV12-3/TRBV12-4; cdr3_aa: CASSYGTSANYGYTF
v_call: TRBV5-1; cdr3_aa: CASSLARGIGELFF
v_call: TRBV5-1; cdr3_aa: CASSGSRLAGVTGELFF
v_call: TRBV19; cdr3_aa: CASSIPRQARYGYTF
v_call: TRBV10-3; cdr3_aa: CAISITVNTEAFF
v_call: TRBV7-2; cdr3_aa: CASSSRSLTYNEQFF
v_call: TRBV4-2; cdr3_aa: CASSPGTGVHQPQHF
v_call: TRBV28; cdr3_aa: CASSFYYEQYF
v_call: TRBV20-1; cdr3_aa: CSARDRGVRYNEQFF
v_call: TRBV3-1; cdr3_aa: CASSQEEKRSIQETQYF
v_call: TRBV20-1; cdr3_aa: CSARGGVAGAQETQYF
v_call: TRBV2; cdr3_aa: CASSEAGQGGEQYF
v_call: TRBV20-1; cdr3_aa: CSAEGDGSDSYEQYF
v_call: TRBV4-1; cdr3_aa: CASSQDHSSYEQYF
v_call: TRBV6-1; cdr3_aa: CASTDLRLDITQETQYF
v_call: TRBV28; cdr3_aa: CASSAPGQIYEQYF
v_call: TRBV6-1; cdr3_aa: CASGTSGYEQYF
v_call: TRBV7-8; cdr3_aa: CASSLNRLGGRGTEAFF
v_call: TRBV4-3; cdr3_aa: CASSHGPNGGYTF
v_call: TRBV3-1; cdr3_aa: CASSPTFTSPQEQFF
v_call: TRBV7-9; cdr3_aa: CASSFMAGELFF
v_call: TRBV12-3/TRBV12-4; cdr3_aa: CASSPRQDPTEAFF
v_call: TRBV6-1; cdr3_aa: CASKVTGFSNTQYF
v_call: TRBV15; cdr3_aa: CATLDYPDTDTQYF
v_call: TRBV20-1; cdr3_aa: CSADGDRAQETQYF
v_call: TRBV11-2; cdr3_aa: CASSQDRNTEAFF
v_call: TRBV10-3; cdr3_aa: CATRGARDPTYEQYF
v_call: TRBV20-1; cdr3_aa: CSATGVGTEAFF
v_call: TRBV2; cdr3_aa: CASRRASWTEAFF
v_call: TRBV5-6; cdr3_aa: CASSVVVGRPQEGPEAFF
v_call: TRBV20-1; cdr3_aa: CSARKENRGRRDEAFF
v_call: TRBV6-6; cdr3_aa: CASSYSKGYEQYF
v_call: TRBV9; cdr3_aa: CASSVGTYPGSPLHF
v_call: TRBV3-1; cdr3_aa: CASSQGGLRPYEQFF
v_call: TRBV10-3; cdr3_aa: CARGPGGGTYEQYF
v_call: TRBV3-1; cdr3_aa: CASRRTRGEQFF
v_call: TRBV20-1; cdr3_aa: CSASGDHNEQFF
v_call: TRBV6-1; cdr3_aa: CASWAQTTSTDTQYF
v_call: TRBV11-2; cdr3_aa: CASTPPPAPGQTAFF
v_call: TRBV2; cdr3_aa: CASSEVGGQRFFEQYF
v_call: TRBV6-5; cdr3_aa: CASSYFGQGGETQYF
v_call: TRBV3-1; cdr3_aa: CASSQGVQVNSPLHF
v_call: TRBV6-1; cdr3_aa: CASSRVGEPYNEQFF